One TCR beta chain is described in this entry. These data are taken from a study of blood T cell repertoires in COVID-19. The germline V gene encodes CDR1 LGHDT and CDR2 YNNKEL (reference sequence). Trimming cost V 6 bases and J 0 bases, with 9 bases left between them. The CDR3 covers 15 residues. TCRdb keeps only in-frame clones here, not all; method: immunoSEQ multiplex PCR. The repertoire holds under 300,000 clones, approximately 85% seen once, with roughly 11% in the top ten. The receptor comes from a woman aged 70-85 years with acute or convalescent COVID-19. V and J are TRBV3-1 (or the pseudogene TRBV3-2) and TRBJ2-6, with D tentatively TRBD2 (6 bases). The material sequenced was peripheral blood. The CDR3 here is CASSLGGSGANVLTF. DNA of the CDR3: TGTGCCAGCAGTCTCGGGGGCTCTGGGGCCAACGTCCTGACTTTC.